The clone carrying this T cell receptor (beta chain) has ten or more counts. What it recognizes is unknown. Per the germline V gene, CDR1 is DFQATT and CDR2 is SNEGSKA (reference sequence). V lost 0 bases to trimming and J lost 3 bases, with 11 bases between them. There are 14 residues in the CDR3. A sample-barcoded 5' primer and a J-beta primer mix were used in a second PCR of roughly 7 to 12 cycles. Using its own MiXCR run on the 5' RACE reads, TCRdb lists one record per CDR3 protein. The sample includes approximately 800,000 distinct CDR3 sequences, about 47% seen only once; the top ten take around a sixth. In each sample, at least 6 million PBMCs were isolated. These data originate in a study of blood T cells in healthy people across ages. Overall study findings and caveats: Older individuals had lower TCR beta diversity per million T cells (the decline was roughly linear). Any conclusive comparison of naive versus antigen-experienced cells was prevented by using unsorted PBMCs.

The sequencing input was blood. The rearrangement links TRBV20-1 to TRBJ2-5, with a tentative D call TRBD1 (5 bases). This clonotype originated in a man older than 75 in good health. The CDR3 region is CSARDPGSEETQYF. CDR3 DNA: TGCAGTGCTAGAGATCCAGGGTCCGAAGAGACCCAGTACTTC.